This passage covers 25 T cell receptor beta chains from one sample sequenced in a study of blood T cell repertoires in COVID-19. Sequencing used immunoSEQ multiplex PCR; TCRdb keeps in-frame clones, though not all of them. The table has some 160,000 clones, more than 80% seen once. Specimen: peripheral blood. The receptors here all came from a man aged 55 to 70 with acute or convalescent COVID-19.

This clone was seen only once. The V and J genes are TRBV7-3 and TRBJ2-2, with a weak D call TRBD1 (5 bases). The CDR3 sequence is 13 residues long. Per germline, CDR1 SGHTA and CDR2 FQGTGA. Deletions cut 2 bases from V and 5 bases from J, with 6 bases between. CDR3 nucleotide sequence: TGTGCCAGCAGCTTACAGGGAACCGGGGAGCTGTTTTTT. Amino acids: CASSLQGTGELFF.

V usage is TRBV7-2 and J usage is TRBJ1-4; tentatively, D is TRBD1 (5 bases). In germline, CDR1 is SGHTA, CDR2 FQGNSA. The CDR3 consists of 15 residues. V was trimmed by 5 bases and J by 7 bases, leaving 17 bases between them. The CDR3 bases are TGTGCCAGCAGCCGCCGCCAAGGGGAAGTTGAAAAACTGTTTTTT. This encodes CASSRRQGEVEKLFF.

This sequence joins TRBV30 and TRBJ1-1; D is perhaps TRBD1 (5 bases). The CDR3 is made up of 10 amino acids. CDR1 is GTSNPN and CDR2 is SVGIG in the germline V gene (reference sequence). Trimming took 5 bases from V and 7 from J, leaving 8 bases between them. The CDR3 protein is CAWRGDEAFF. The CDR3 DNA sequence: TGTGCCTGGCGGGGGGATGAAGCTTTCTTT. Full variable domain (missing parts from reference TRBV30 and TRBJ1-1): SQTIHQWPATLVQPVGSPLSLECTVEGTSNPNLYWYRQAAGRGLQLLFYSVGIGQISSEVPQNLSASRPQDRQFILSSKKLLLSDSGFYLCAWRGDEAFFGQGTRLTVV.

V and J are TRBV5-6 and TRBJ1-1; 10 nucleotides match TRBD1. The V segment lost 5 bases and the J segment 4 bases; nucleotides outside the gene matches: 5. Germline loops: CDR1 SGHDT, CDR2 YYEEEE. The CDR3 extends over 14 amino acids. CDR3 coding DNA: TGTGCCAGCAGGATGACAGGGGGCGGCACTGAAGCTTTCTTT. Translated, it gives CASRMTGGGTEAFF.

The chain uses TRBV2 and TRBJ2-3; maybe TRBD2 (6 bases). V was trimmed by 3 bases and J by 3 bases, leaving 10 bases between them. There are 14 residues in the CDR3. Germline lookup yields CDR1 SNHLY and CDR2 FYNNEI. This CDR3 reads CASSDTGVTDTQYF. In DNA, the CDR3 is TGTGCCAGCAGTGATACGGGGGTAACAGATACGCAGTATTTT.

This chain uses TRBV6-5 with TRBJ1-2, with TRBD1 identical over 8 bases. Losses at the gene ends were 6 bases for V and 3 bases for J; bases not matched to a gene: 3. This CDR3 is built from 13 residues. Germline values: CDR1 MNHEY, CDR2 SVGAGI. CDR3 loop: CASRTDRDYGYTF. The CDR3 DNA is TGTGCCAGCAGGACGGACAGGGACTATGGCTACACCTTC.

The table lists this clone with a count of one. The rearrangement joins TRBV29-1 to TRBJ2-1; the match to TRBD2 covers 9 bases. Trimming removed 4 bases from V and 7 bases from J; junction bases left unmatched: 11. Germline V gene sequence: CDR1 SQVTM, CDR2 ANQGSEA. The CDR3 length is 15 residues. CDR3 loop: CSVVLRGGRYNEQFF. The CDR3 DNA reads TGCAGCGTTGTTCTGCGGGGGGGCAGGTATAATGAGCAGTTCTTC.

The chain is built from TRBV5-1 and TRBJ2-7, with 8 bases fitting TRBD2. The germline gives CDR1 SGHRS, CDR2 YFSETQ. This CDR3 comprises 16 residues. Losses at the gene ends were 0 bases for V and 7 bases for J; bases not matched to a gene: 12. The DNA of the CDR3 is TGCGCCAGCAGCTTGGCTCTTGGCGGGGGGACTTGGGAGCAGTACTTC. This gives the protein CASSLALGGGTWEQYF.

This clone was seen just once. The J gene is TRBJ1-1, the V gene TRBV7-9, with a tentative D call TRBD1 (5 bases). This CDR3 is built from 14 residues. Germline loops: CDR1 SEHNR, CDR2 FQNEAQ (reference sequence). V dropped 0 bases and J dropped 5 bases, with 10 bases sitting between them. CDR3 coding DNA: TGTGCCAGCAGCTTAGCCCAGGGTGGGACTGAAGCTTTCTTT. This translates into CASSLAQGGTEAFF.

CDR3 DNA: TGTGCCAGCCTTAGAGGGGGGGCAAACACAGATACGCAGTATTTT. This gives the protein CASLRGGANTDTQYF. This chain connects TRBV6-5 to TRBJ2-3, with D possibly being TRBD2 (7 bases). Trimming took 8 bases from V and 2 from J, leaving 17 bases between them. The CDR3 is 15 residues long. Germline CDR1 and CDR2: MNHEY and SVGAGI.

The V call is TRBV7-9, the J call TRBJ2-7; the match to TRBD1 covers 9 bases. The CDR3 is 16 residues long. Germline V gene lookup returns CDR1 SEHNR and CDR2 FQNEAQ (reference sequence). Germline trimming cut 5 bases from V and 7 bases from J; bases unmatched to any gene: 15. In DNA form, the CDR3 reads TGTGCCAGCAGCGCACCGGGACAGGGTTTTTCGGGGGAGCAGTACTTC. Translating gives CASSAPGQGFSGEQYF. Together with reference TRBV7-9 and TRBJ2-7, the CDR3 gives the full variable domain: DTGVSQNPRHKITKRGQNVTFRCDPISEHNRLYWYRQTLGQGPEFLTYFQNEAQLEKSRLLSDRFSAERPKGSFSTLEIQRTEQGDSAMYLCASSAPGQGFSGEQYFGPGTRLTVT.

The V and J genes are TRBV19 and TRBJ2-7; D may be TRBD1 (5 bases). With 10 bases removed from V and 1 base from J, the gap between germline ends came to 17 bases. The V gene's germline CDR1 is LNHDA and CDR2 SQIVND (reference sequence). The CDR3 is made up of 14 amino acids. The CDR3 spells CATLDTQSSYEQYF. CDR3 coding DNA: TGTGCCACTTTGGACACGCAATCTTCCTACGAGCAGTACTTC.

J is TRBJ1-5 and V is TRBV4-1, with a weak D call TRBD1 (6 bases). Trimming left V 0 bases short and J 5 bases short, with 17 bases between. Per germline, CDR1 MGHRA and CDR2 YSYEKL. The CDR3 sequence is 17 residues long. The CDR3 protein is CASSQDIKGTNDQPQHF. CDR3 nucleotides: TGCGCCAGCAGCCAAGATATTAAGGGGACAAACGATCAGCCCCAGCATTTT.

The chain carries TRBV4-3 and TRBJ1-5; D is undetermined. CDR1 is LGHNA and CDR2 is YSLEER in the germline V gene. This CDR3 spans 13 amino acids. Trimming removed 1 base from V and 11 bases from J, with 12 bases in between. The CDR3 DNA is TGCGCCAGCAGCCAAGCGAGGGATTCGGCCCAGCATTTT. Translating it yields CASSQARDSAQHF.

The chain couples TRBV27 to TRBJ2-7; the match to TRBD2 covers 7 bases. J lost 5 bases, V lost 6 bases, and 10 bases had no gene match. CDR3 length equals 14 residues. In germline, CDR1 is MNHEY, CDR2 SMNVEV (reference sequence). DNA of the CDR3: TGTGCCAGCAGCCCCGGCGGGGGTATGGACGAGCAGTACTTC. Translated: CASSPGGGMDEQYF.

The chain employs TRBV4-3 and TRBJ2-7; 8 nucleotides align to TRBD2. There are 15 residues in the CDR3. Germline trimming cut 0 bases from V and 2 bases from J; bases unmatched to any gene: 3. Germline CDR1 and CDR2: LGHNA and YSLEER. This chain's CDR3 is CASSQEGGGTYEQYF. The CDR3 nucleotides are TGCGCCAGCAGCCAAGAAGGCGGGGGGACCTACGAGCAGTACTTC.

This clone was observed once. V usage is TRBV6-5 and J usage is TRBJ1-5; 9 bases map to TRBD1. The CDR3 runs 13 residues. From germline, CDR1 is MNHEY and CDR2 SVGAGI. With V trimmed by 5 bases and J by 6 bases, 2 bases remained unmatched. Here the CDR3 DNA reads TGTGCCAGCAGTCCGGACAGGGGTCAGCCCCAGCATTTT. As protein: CASSPDRGQPQHF.

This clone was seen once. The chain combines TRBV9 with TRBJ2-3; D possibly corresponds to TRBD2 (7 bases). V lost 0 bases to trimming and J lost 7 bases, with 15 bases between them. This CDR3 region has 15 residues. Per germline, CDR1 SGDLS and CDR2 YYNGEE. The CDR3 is CASSVDPGGSNTQYF. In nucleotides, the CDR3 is TGTGCCAGCAGCGTAGACCCGGGGGGCTCTAATACGCAGTATTTT.

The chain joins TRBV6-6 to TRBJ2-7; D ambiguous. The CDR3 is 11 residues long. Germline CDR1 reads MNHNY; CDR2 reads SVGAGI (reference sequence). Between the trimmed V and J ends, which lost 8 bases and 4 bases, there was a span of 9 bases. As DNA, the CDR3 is TGTGCCAGCGCAGGCGAGTACGAGCAGTACTTC. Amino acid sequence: CASAGEYEQYF.

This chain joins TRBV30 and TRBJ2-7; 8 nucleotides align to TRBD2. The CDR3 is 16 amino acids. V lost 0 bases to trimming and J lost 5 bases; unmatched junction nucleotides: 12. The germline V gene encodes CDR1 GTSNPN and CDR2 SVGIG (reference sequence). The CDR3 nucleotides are TGTGCCTGGAGTGTACCCAGTCGGGGGGGCTTCCACGAGCAGTACTTC. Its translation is CAWSVPSRGGFHEQYF.

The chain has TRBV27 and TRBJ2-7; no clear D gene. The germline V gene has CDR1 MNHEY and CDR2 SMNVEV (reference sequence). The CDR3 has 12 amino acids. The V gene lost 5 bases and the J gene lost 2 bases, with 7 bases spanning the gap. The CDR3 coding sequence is TGTGCCAGCAGTCGTAGCCCCTACGAGCAGTACTTC. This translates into CASSRSPYEQYF.

CDR3: CASSFGVQGGTDTQYF. The CDR3 nucleotides read TGTGCCAGCAGCTTTGGCGTACAGGGAGGCACAGATACGCAGTATTTT. The chain has TRBV11-1 and TRBJ2-3; maybe TRBD1 (6 bases). CDR3 length equals 16 residues. Trimming stripped 3 bases from V and 1 base from J, with 14 bases between. The V gene's germline CDR1 is SGHAT and CDR2 FQDESV (reference sequence).

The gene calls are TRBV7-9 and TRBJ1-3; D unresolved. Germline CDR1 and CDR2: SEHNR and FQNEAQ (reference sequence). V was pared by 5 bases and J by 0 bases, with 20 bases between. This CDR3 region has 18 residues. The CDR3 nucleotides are TGTGCCAGCAGCCGATCCGGTGGCAGACACGTCTCTGGAAACACCATATATTTT. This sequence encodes CASSRSGGRHVSGNTIYF. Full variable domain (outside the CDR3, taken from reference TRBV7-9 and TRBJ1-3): DTGVSQNPRHKITKRGQNVTFRCDPISEHNRLYWYRQTLGQGPEFLTYFQNEAQLEKSRLLSDRFSAERPKGSFSTLEIQRTEQGDSAMYLCASSRSGGRHVSGNTIYFGEGSWLTVV.

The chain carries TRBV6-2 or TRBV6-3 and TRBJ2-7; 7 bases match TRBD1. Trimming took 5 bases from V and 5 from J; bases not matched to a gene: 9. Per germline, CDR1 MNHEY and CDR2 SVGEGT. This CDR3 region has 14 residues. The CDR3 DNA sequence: TGTGCCAGCAGTAACCATGGGACAGTAAACGAGCAGTACTTC. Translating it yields CASSNHGTVNEQYF.

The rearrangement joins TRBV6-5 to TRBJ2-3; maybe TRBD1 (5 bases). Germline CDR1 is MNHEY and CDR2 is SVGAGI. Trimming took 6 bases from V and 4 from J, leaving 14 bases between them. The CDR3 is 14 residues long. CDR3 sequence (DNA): TGTGCCAGCAGCAGACAGTTTGGATCAGATACGCAGTATTTT. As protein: CASSRQFGSDTQYF.